The entry below gives a single T cell receptor (beta chain) sequence along with its context. The table lists this clone with a few counts. Its antigen remains undetermined. Base qualities are not at hand, and no much larger clone is one base apart. Library generation was performed with the immunoSEQ multiplex PCR assay. The multiplex PCR relied on a mix of 60 forward primers for TCR Vbeta segments and 13 reverse primers for TCR Jbeta segments. Amplification of the CDR3 region of rearranged TCR beta genes was performed with a multiplex PCR assay on genomic DNA. Amplified TCR beta libraries were sequenced as 87-base-pair reads on the Illumina HiSeq System. The published analysis was carried out like this. A later analysis tallied approximately 87 million unique TCR beta chains across the 666 repertoires, and about 10 million of those chains were shared by two or more donors. A nearest-neighbor algorithm error-corrected the raw reads and collapsed the reads into unique sequences, merging closely related sequences to remove PCR and sequencing errors. V, D and J gene segments were assigned by aligning CDR3 sequences to IMGT reference sequences. For a sequence to be retained, a match of at least six nucleotides to both a V gene segment and a J gene segment was required. Rearrangements were called productive when the CDR3 lacked stop codons and stayed in frame with V and J; all others were non-productive. Following IMGT convention, CDR3 was defined as the stretch from the second conserved V-encoded cysteine to the conserved J-encoded phenylalanine. The earlier analysis of a few hundred of the donors excluded sequences that lacked an unambiguous match to a single V gene segment. An earlier analysis of just under 600 of the donors called V segments functional above 56.7% productive rearrangements and segregating when the between-donor standard deviation exceeded 5%. To diagnose cytomegalovirus status from the catalog of TCR beta chain sequences, a statistical classification framework was built. In a later analysis, TCR nucleotide sequences were compared against IMGT/GENE-DB human TR gene sequences so that V and J genes could be assigned. In a later analysis, CDR3 sequences and most-parsimonious VDJ recombination scenarios were assigned using the TCRdist pipeline. In a later analysis, every TCR beta chain was defined by the combination of its CDR3 amino acid sequence and its V-gene family, and reads without a unique V-gene family were dropped. A later analysis removed 550 to 700 highly shared, low-generation-probability nucleotide sequences to deal with suspected cross-contamination and a sequencing artifact. In a later analysis, a clonal expansion index was calculated for each public chain from normalized within-repertoire ranks of inferred template counts. A later analysis computed generation probabilities with a VDJ recombination model fitted to out-of-frame rearrangements, and checked the results against IGoR. In a later analysis, hypergeometric tests were used to score TCR-TCR, TCR-HLA and TCR-CMV co-occurrence, with a repertoire-size bias correction applied to TCR pairs. A later analysis estimated false discovery rates by permuting HLA or CMV assignments 20 times. In a later analysis, co-occurring TCRs were grouped using DBSCAN, and TCRdist sequence similarity was added for clustering within HLA-allele-positive subsets. Repertoires with fewer than 30,000 or more than 120,000 public chains, plus five repertoires with anomalous nucleotide sharing, were excluded from co-occurrence clustering. Here the immuneACCESS table is served through TCRdb, limited to in-frame sequences with V and J called. Missing clones are a known gap in these copies; in checked studies unresolved V genes cover under half, and the rest lacks a known reason. The DNA gave D and trimming, while V, J and clone size come from that table. The table for this sample lists some 120,000 clones; around 78% of them were counted only once. Over 5.5% of the sample is in the top ten clones.

This sample is part of a study of cytomegalovirus exposure and HLA in healthy donors (dated by TCRdb to about 2017). In terms of the full investigation: In an earlier analysis of some 610 of the donors, 250 to 300 Gb of sequence data and 100 million or so unique TCR beta sequences from 150 million to 200 million T cells were reported. Besides the first cohort of 550 to 750 subjects, a separate validation cohort made up of around 120 different subjects was used. In a later genetic analysis, genome-wide SNP genotypes for about three fifths of the roughly 670 donors were used, and that subset was treated as a discovery cohort. The study profiled the T cell repertoires of 500 to 800 subjects by immunosequencing and related them to cytomegalovirus serostatus. Both class I and class II loci were covered by HLA typing, at four-digit resolution. On average, over 200,000 unique TCR beta nucleotide sequences were sequenced per donor among 398 genotyped donors of the cohort, with around 19% of those sequences being non-productive. To study patterns of TCR occurrence, a later analysis re-analyzed previously published TCR beta repertoires from just over 650 donors and added high-resolution HLA genotyping. Every discovery cohort repertoire had been produced on one sequencing platform. Donor age, sex, ethnicity and CMV serostatus were collected together with the repertoire data. An earlier analysis of approximately 630 of the donors applied high-throughput TCR beta sequencing to assess whether each TCR beta V gene segment acted as functional or pseudogenic. Among the roughly 400 genotyped donors, approximately 82% belonged to the genetic ancestry cluster associated with self-reported Caucasian donors. To predict cytomegalovirus infection status, the study brought together high-throughput TCR immunosequencing, statistical association of individual TCRs with disease status, and machine learning. Rather than drawing on any new phenotypic data, the later analysis identified candidate immune exposures from TCR beta sequences and the way those sequences occurred across donors. Because of strong linkage in the cohort, roughly 5 DR-DQ haplotypes were treated as single units for association and clustering. Typing coverage differed by locus: A, B, C, DRB1 and DQB1 were typed in about 620-630 donors, DQA1 in 522, DPA1 in roughly 590, and DPB1 in just under 490. Around 330 gigabases of sequencing data and roughly 81 million unique TCR sequences made up an early release that covered 500 to 700 HLA-typed donors. The study was designed to test whether signatures of past pathogen exposure could be identified by cataloging public T cell receptors.

Including the terminal cysteine and phenylalanine, the CDR3 comprises 14 residues. CDR3 DNA is the only sequence kept; it has 42 bases, read in frame from the first base. As encoded in the germline V gene, CDR1 is SGHTA while CDR2 is FQGNSA. Between the V and J ends, shortened by 6 bases and 5 bases respectively, the junction contains 15 bases. Results the study describes overall, beyond this receptor: Roughly 15 rarely observed V segments, including chromosome 9 orphons, were excluded from the earlier analysis of several hundred of the donors because counts were too low. The only immune exposure information available for the cohort was CMV serostatus. In a later analysis, most CMV-associated TCR beta chains were found to appear HLA-restricted, with HLA associations seemingly driven largely by CMV exposure. Linkage disequilibrium might explain the correlated functional status among segregating V segments, but an unknown experimental factor could not be excluded. In vitro tests confirmed that three of the cytomegalovirus-associated TCR beta chains recognize cytomegalovirus antigens. Compared with the roughly 700-donor mean, donors in an Asian-associated ancestry cluster had fewer N-insertions in productive TCRs, according to a later genetic analysis. A group of highly shared sequence variants was considered likely to be a technical artifact of the sequencing pipeline. While some public TCRs were present in many individuals, most TCR sequences turned up only very rarely across donors. Sequencing depth was assumed to be roughly uniform across donors in the presence/absence analyses, though that assumption may not hold. A total of roughly 160 TCR beta chains were listed by the study as associated with cytomegalovirus. When HLA alleles, especially DR and DQ, strongly co-occurred, attributing TCR associations to individual alleles was difficult. Cytomegalovirus status was reported to be diagnosed by the classifier with high specificity and sensitivity in both the original and validation cohorts. In a later analysis, TCR association rates were found to vary across HLA loci, with the most associated TCRs seen for DRB1 alleles and the fewest for HLA-C alleles. Specific HLA alleles were associated with around 18,000 TCR beta sequences at a false discovery rate of 0.05 in a later analysis. In an earlier analysis of 500 to 650 of the donors, most TCR beta V segments appeared in productive rearrangements about 87% or about 30% of the time, broadly matching IMGT annotations. Because some donors lacked HLA typing at each locus, the association tests relied only on the typed subset. Some IMGT-functional V segments, including TRBV6-2 and TRBV6-3, could not be distinguished by the 87-base-pair reads and were therefore excluded. The cohort was sequenced for TCR beta chains only, and without alpha or paired-chain data the features that could be detected were limited. The authors suggested that the approach could potentially be extended to other disease states and immunological phenotypes. A later analysis found that HLA-associated TCR beta chains were more clonally expanded and had lower generation probabilities than equally common non-associated chains. An association between a missense DCLRE1C variant and V-gene and J-gene trimming of TCR beta chains was found in a later genetic analysis and replicated in an independent cohort. In a later analysis, several top co-occurrence clusters were reported to appear linked to parvovirus B19, influenza, CMV and Epstein-Barr virus. A further reported finding was that TCR beta sequences accurately predicted the HLA-A and HLA-B alleles for most subjects in the first cohort.

The cohort comprised some 700 healthy bone marrow donors. All cohort members were sampled while nominally healthy, although unrecorded immune exposures were likely present. The donor tested CMV seronegative and was one of the 352 seronegative cohort members. Every donor gave a peripheral blood sample, and the peripheral blood mononuclear cells from that sample were used for TCR beta sequencing. Genomic DNA extraction from the blood cell samples was performed with the Qiagen DNeasy Blood Extraction Kit. The sequence derives from a woman between 40 and 55 years old in good health and CMV-seronegative. The rearrangement joined TRBV7-2 to TRBJ2-3; D gene: possibly TRBD1, on 6 matching bases. Sequenced material: PBMCs. The CDR3 here reads CASSFNRVGDTQYF. The DNA reads TGTGCCAGCAGTTTCAACAGGGTGGGAGATACGCAGTATTTT.